One T cell receptor (beta chain) is described in this entry. This record belongs to a study of PD-L1 blockade in urothelial cancer. Germline loops: CDR1 KGHSH, CDR2 LQKENI. V was pared by 0 bases and J by 6 bases, with 18 bases between. The CDR3 totals 17 residues. Libraries were prepared by immunoSEQ multiplex PCR; TCRdb keeps only in-frame clonotypes and omits some of them. The sample includes tens of thousands of clones, 85% of them seen just once. Time point indicated: pretreatment peripheral blood. Patients presented with locally advanced or metastatic urothelial carcinoma. Each patient gave between 1 and 8 samples of peripheral blood mononuclear cells, which were collected pretreatment and during treatment.

Sequencing used PBMCs, obtained around atezolizumab (anti-PD-L1) treatment. The chain carries TRBV18 and TRBJ2-1; a weak D match, TRBD1 (7 bases). The receptor was derived from a man in his sixties with urothelial cancer. The CDR3 DNA sequence: TGTGCCAGCTCACCACCCGGTGGCAGGGGGGACTTCAATGAGCAGTTCTTC. Amino acid sequence: CASSPPGGRGDFNEQFF.